These 15 T cell receptor beta chains share one sample of origin, sequenced in a study of T cell changes during pregnancy in multiple sclerosis. TCRdb's table, derived via immunoSEQ multiplex PCR, lists solely in-frame clones and lacks some. Of about 93,000 clones in the sample, 90% to 95% were seen once. Here the sequenced sample was peripheral blood, taken after pregnancy. The receptors stem from a female donor in good health, enrolled as a control in a pregnancy study.

This chain links TRBV7-2 with TRBJ2-7; no clear D. Per the germline V gene, CDR1 is SGHTA and CDR2 is FQGNSA. The CDR3 runs to 14 residues. V was pared by 4 bases and J by 6 bases, with 16 bases between. The CDR3, as DNA: TGTGCCAGCAGCTCGACCCTAGGCAAGGCCGAGCAGTACTTC. It specifies CASSSTLGKAEQYF. Filled out from reference TRBV7-2 and TRBJ2-7, the complete variable domain reads GAGVSQSPSNKVTEKGKDVELRCDPISGHTALYWYRQSLGQGLEFLIYFQGNSAPDKSGLPSDRFSAERTGGSVSTLTIQRTQQEDSAVYLCASSSTLGKAEQYFGPGTRLTVT.

This rearrangement joins TRBV7-9 to TRBJ1-5, with a tentative D call TRBD1 (6 bases). The V end was cut by 5 bases, the J end by 2 bases, with 13 bases between. Germline CDR1 reads SEHNR; CDR2 reads FQNEAQ (reference sequence). The CDR3 contains 15 residues. CDR3 loop: CASSRGTRGNQPQHF. In DNA form, the CDR3 reads TGTGCCAGCAGCAGGGGGACAAGGGGCAATCAGCCCCAGCATTTT. The complete variable domain, with remaining parts taken from reference TRBV7-9 and TRBJ1-5, reads DTGVSQNPRHKITKRGQNVTFRCDPISEHNRLYWYRQTLGQGPEFLTYFQNEAQLEKSRLLSDRFSAERPKGSFSTLEIQRTEQGDSAMYLCASSRGTRGNQPQHFGDGTRLSIL.

This chain joins TRBV6-6 and TRBJ2-7; weak D call: TRBD2 (6 bases). The CDR3 is made up of 15 amino acids. CDR1 is MNHNY and CDR2 is SVGAGI in the germline V gene (reference sequence). The ends were cut back, 0 bases at V and 0 bases at J, with 9 bases in the middle. The CDR3 DNA follows: TGTGCCAGCAGTTACTCCGCGGGGTACTCCTACGAGCAGTACTTC. It encodes CASSYSAGYSYEQYF.

By sample fraction, this clone is medium-sized. This sample includes further DNA sequences coding for the same CDR3. This chain joins TRBV5-4 and TRBJ1-1; D perhaps matches TRBD1 (5 bases). Germline loops: CDR1 SGHNT, CDR2 YYREEE (reference sequence). Trimming took 0 bases from V and 0 from J, leaving 12 bases between them. The CDR3 has 16 residues. Here the CDR3 reads CASSLGGEELNTEAFF. Here the CDR3 DNA reads TGTGCCAGCAGCTTGGGGGGGGAGGAATTGAACACTGAAGCTTTCTTT.

The J gene is TRBJ1-1, the V gene TRBV4-3, with D possibly matching TRBD1 (6 bases). Germline CDR1 and CDR2: LGHNA and YSLEER. This CDR3 is 19 amino acids long. Trimming took off 3 bases at V and 0 bases at J, with 23 bases between the two ends. The CDR3 protein is CASSQIGRGEWSMNTEAFF. In DNA form, the CDR3 reads TGCGCCAGCAGCCAGATCGGGAGGGGGGAATGGTCCATGAACACTGAAGCTTTCTTT.

The chain couples TRBV14 to TRBJ2-1, with TRBD2 identical over 12 bases. Trimming took 0 bases from V and 9 from J; bases not matched to a gene: 9. CDR1 and CDR2 from the germline V gene are SGHDN and FVKESK. The CDR3 totals 17 residues. The CDR3 sequence: CASSQDRGLAGWGEQFF. The CDR3 DNA sequence: TGTGCCAGCAGCCAAGATCGGGGACTAGCGGGCTGGGGTGAGCAGTTCTTC.

V gene TRBV5-1 combines with J gene TRBJ2-7; D unclear. Per germline, CDR1 SGHRS and CDR2 YFSETQ. The CDR3 covers 11 residues. Trimming stripped 3 bases from V and 3 bases from J, with 4 bases between. The CDR3 here is CASSSNYEQYF. CDR3 sequence (DNA): TGCGCCAGCAGCTCCAACTACGAGCAGTACTTC.

This rearrangement joins TRBV11-3 to TRBJ2-1; possibly TRBD2 for D (6 bases). V gave up 5 bases and J gave up 0 bases, with 8 bases separating them. This CDR3 spans 14 amino acids. Germline V CDR1 and CDR2: SGHNT, YENEEA. The CDR3 nucleotides read TGTGCCAGCAGCGGGGGGAGCTCCTACAATGAGCAGTTCTTC. Protein: CASSGGSSYNEQFF.

The rearrangement links TRBV28 to TRBJ1-1, with TRBD1 as a possible D gene (6 bases). CDR1 and CDR2 (germline): MDHEN, SYDVKM. The CDR3 length is 14 residues. Trimming shortened V by 1 base and J by 6 bases, and 12 bases separated the two germline ends. This CDR3 reads CASSLFGRGAEAFF. In DNA, the CDR3 is TGTGCCAGCAGTTTATTTGGCAGGGGAGCTGAAGCTTTCTTT.

This chain joins TRBV27 and TRBJ2-7, with 8 bases aligning to TRBD1. Trimming took 3 bases from V and 7 from J; bases not matched to a gene: 5. CDR3 length: 13 amino acids. Per germline, CDR1 MNHEY and CDR2 SMNVEV (reference sequence). The CDR3 DNA is TGTGCCAGCAGTTTTCAGGGGGCGGGGGAGCAGTACTTC. Translated, it gives CASSFQGAGEQYF.

This rearrangement joins TRBV2 to TRBJ2-7; 11 bases map to TRBD2. The germline gives CDR1 SNHLY, CDR2 FYNNEI. The CDR3 has 13 residues. The trim removed 8 bases at V and 2 bases at J, leaving 2 bases unmatched. The chain's CDR3 is CASLTSGAYEQYF. CDR3 coding DNA: TGTGCCAGCCTGACTAGCGGGGCCTACGAGCAGTACTTC.

As to this clone: Because the CDR3 is missing its conserved closing phenylalanine or tryptophan, this is likely a read error. No DNA is shown, since the ends of the CDR3 on it are uncertain; the CDR3 is the one TCRdb lists. This chain links TRBV6-5 with TRBJ1-4; TRBD1, the D gene given by the table, was not confirmed from the DNA. Germline assignment: CDR1 MNHEY and CDR2 SVGAGI. Counting both end residues, the CDR3 totals 11 amino acids. The CDR3 loop reads CASLIHPDRRS.

This chain links TRBV7-2 with TRBJ1-5, with D unresolved. Per germline, CDR1 SGHTA and CDR2 FQGNSA. The CDR3 sequence is 13 residues long. V lost 5 bases and J 0 bases, leaving 5 bases between the germline ends. Here the CDR3 DNA reads TGTGCCAGCAGCCCGGTTAGCAATCAGCCCCAGCATTTT. This gives the protein CASSPVSNQPQHF.

The chain recombines TRBV5-4 with TRBJ2-5, with D possibly being TRBD2 (5 bases). The CDR3 contains 14 residues. Trimming took 4 bases from V and 5 from J, leaving 15 bases between them. The germline V gene encodes CDR1 SGHNT and CDR2 YYREEE (reference sequence). The CDR3 is CASSTPSGSETQYF. CDR3 nucleotides: TGTGCCAGCAGCACCCCGTCGGGGTCGGAGACCCAGTACTTC.

The V call is TRBV19, the J call TRBJ1-5; TRBD1 matches at 7 bases. This CDR3 region has 22 residues. Trimming at V came to 6 bases and at J to 4 bases, leaving 30 bases not matched to a gene. The germline V gene has CDR1 LNHDA and CDR2 SQIVND (reference sequence). The DNA of the CDR3 is TGTGCCAGTAGGCCCCCCTCGAATGGAGTATCACAGGGGAGGCAGGGTAATCAGCCCCAGCATTTT. As protein: CASRPPSNGVSQGRQGNQPQHF.